A selection of T cell receptor beta chains follows, all from one sample in a study of shared clonotypes between healthy human individuals. Profiling relied on immunoSEQ multiplex PCR, and the TCRdb table lists in-frame clones only, not all of them. The sample records about 2.1 million clones, about 93% being singletons. What was sequenced was naive CD8+ T cells from PBMCs. The receptors derive from a man aged 18 to 29 in good health. Some clones in this sample may be carry-over from other donors' samples. Each CDR3 is given with its conserved first and last residue. D genes are given only for firm matches. Size is stated for part of the rows, as once, few or many counts, or as a class when the clone is expanded.

d_call | j_call | clone_size | v_call | cdr3_aa | cdr3_nt
TRBD2 | TRBJ2-7 | NA | TRBV9 | CASSLGLAGVLEQYF | TGTGCCAGCAGCCTGGGACTAGCGGGAGTCCTTGAGCAGTACTTC
TRBD2 | TRBJ2-7 | NA | TRBV4-2 | CASSQETGLAGPYEQYF | TGTGCCAGCAGCCAAGAAACGGGACTAGCGGGACCGTACGAGCAGTACTTC
TRBD1 | TRBJ1-5 | NA | TRBV11-3 | CASSSIPGQGDNQPQHF | TGTGCCAGCAGCTCCATTCCGGGACAGGGGGACAATCAGCCCCAGCATTTT
NA | TRBJ2-7 | NA | TRBV27 | CASSFGGSSYEQYF | TGTGCCAGCAGTTTTGGGGGAAGCTCCTACGAGCAGTACTTC
TRBD2 | TRBJ2-1 | NA | TRBV28 | CASSLSLAGAVNEQFF | TGTGCCAGCAGTTTATCCCTAGCGGGAGCGGTAAATGAGCAGTTCTTC
TRBD1 | TRBJ1-1 | NA | TRBV9 | CASSTRDSNTEAFF | TGTGCCAGCAGCACACGGGACAGCAACACTGAAGCTTTCTTT
TRBD2 | TRBJ2-1 | NA | TRBV10-3 | CAVGLALDEQFF | TGTGCCGTCGGACTAGCCTTGGATGAGCAGTTCTTC
NA | TRBJ2-6 | NA | TRBV30 | CAWKGHSGANVLTF | TGTGCCTGGAAAGGCCACTCTGGGGCCAACGTCCTGACTTTC
NA | TRBJ2-1 | NA | TRBV11-3 | CASSLGLGVRGNEQFF | TGTGCCAGCAGCTTAGGACTGGGGGTACGCGGCAATGAGCAGTTCTTC
TRBD1 | TRBJ2-3 | NA | TRBV19 | CASSTLFRDSDTDTQYF | TGTGCCAGTAGTACCCTATTCCGGGACAGCGACACAGATACGCAGTATTTT
TRBD2 | TRBJ2-7 | NA | TRBV11-2 | CASSAGTSGSYEQYF | TGTGCCAGCAGCGCGGGGACTAGCGGGAGTTACGAGCAGTACTTC
NA | TRBJ1-5 | NA | TRBV15 | CATSRGQNSNQPQHF | TGTGCCACCAGCAGAGGACAGAATAGCAATCAGCCCCAGCATTTT
NA | TRBJ1-3 | NA | TRBV2 | CASSPGLGYTIYF | TGTGCCAGCAGCCCCGGGTTGGGCTACACCATATATTTT
NA | TRBJ1-1 | few | TRBV7-6 | CASSASMNTEAFF | TGTGCCAGCAGCGCGTCTATGAACACTGAAGCTTTCTTT
NA | TRBJ2-5 | NA | TRBV9 | CASSPRQASQETQYF | TGTGCCAGCAGCCCACGACAGGCCTCCCAAGAGACCCAGTACTTC
NA | TRBJ2-7 | NA | TRBV28 | CASSLAGRSYEQYF | TGTGCCAGCAGTTTAGCAGGGAGATCCTACGAGCAGTACTTC
NA | TRBJ2-7 | NA | TRBV5-1 | CASSSRDTLYEQYF | TGCGCCAGCAGCTCGAGGGACACCCTCTACGAGCAGTACTTC
TRBD2 | TRBJ2-1 | NA | TRBV27 | CASSWGLAGQYNEQFF | TGTGCCAGCAGCTGGGGACTAGCGGGACAGTACAATGAGCAGTTCTTC
NA | TRBJ2-5 | NA | TRBV7-9 | CASSLVGGTAQETQYF | TGTGCCAGCAGCTTAGTAGGCGGGACAGCCCAGGAGACCCAGTACTTC
NA | TRBJ2-3 | few | TRBV11-2 | CASSYVGERTDTQYF | TGTGCCAGCAGCTACGTCGGCGAGCGCACAGATACGCAGTATTTT
TRBD1 | TRBJ2-3 | NA | TRBV7-9 | CASSPRTGPADTQYF | TGTGCCAGCAGCCCCCGGACAGGGCCGGCAGATACGCAGTATTTT
NA | TRBJ1-3 | NA | TRBV28 | CASSHSLYSGNTIYF | TGTGCCAGCAGCCACAGCCTTTACTCTGGAAACACCATATATTTT
NA | TRBJ2-4 | NA | TRBV7-9 | CASSLGVSASDIQYF | TGTGCCAGCAGCTTAGGGGTTAGCGCCTCAGACATTCAGTACTTC
TRBD2 | TRBJ2-1 | once | TRBV9 | CASSVAQVGTTYNEQFF | TGTGCCAGCAGCGTAGCCCAGGTGGGGACTACCTACAATGAGCAGTTCTTC
NA | TRBJ2-3 | NA | TRBV28 | CASSSPFVRDTQYF | TGTGCCAGCAGTTCCCCATTTGTTAGAGATACGCAGTATTTT
NA | TRBJ1-1 | NA | TRBV7-2 | CASSFWNGGTEAFF | TGTGCCAGCAGCTTTTGGAATGGGGGCACTGAAGCTTTCTTT
NA | TRBJ2-7 | NA | TRBV5-1 | CASSLGQTSYEQYF | TGCGCCAGCAGCTTGGGACAGACCTCCTACGAGCAGTACTTC
TRBD1 | TRBJ2-7 | NA | TRBV27 | CASSSDRAAREQYF | TGTGCCAGCAGTTCGGACAGGGCGGCCCGCGAGCAGTACTTC
TRBD1 | TRBJ2-5 | once | TRBV9 | CASSTTDRGETQYF | TGTGCCAGCAGTACAACGGACAGGGGAGAGACCCAGTACTTC
NA | TRBJ2-7 | NA | TRBV5-5 | CASSFGRKVINSYEQYF | TGTGCCAGCAGCTTTGGCAGGAAGGTAATTAATTCCTACGAGCAGTACTTC
NA | TRBJ2-7 | once | TRBV15 | CATSGDGGEPFYEQYF | TGTGCCACCAGCGGGGATGGGGGAGAACCCTTCTACGAGCAGTACTTC
NA | TRBJ1-2 | NA | TRBV9 | CASSVGISNYGYTF | TGTGCCAGCAGCGTAGGCATAAGCAATTATGGCTACACCTTC
TRBD1 | TRBJ1-5 | NA | TRBV5-6 | CASSLGVRGQGGGPQHF | TGTGCCAGCAGCTTGGGGGTGAGGGGACAGGGTGGTGGGCCCCAGCATTTT
TRBD2 | TRBJ2-7 | NA | TRBV6-1 | CASSHLAGGSYEQYF | TGTGCCAGCAGCCACCTAGCGGGCGGGTCCTACGAGCAGTACTTC
NA | TRBJ2-1 | NA | TRBV5-1 | CASSLGPSENEQFF | TGCGCCAGCAGCTTGGGGCCCTCGGAAAATGAGCAGTTCTTC
TRBD1 | TRBJ1-1 | NA | TRBV19 | CASSLRGQAEAFF | TGTGCCAGTAGTCTTAGGGGACAGGCTGAAGCTTTCTTT
NA | TRBJ2-7 | NA | TRBV10-2 | CASSEFDEYEQYF | TGCGCCAGCAGTGAGTTTGACGAATACGAGCAGTACTTC
NA | TRBJ2-3 | NA | TRBV7-9 | CASSLPLLDTQYF | TGTGCCAGCAGCTTACCCCTTCTTGATACGCAGTATTTT
NA | TRBJ2-7 | NA | TRBV27 | CASSLGFGDEQYF | TGTGCCAGCAGTTTAGGATTCGGGGACGAGCAGTACTTC
NA | TRBJ1-5 | NA | TRBV27 | CASSIRGSNQPQHF | TGTGCCAGCAGCATAAGGGGGAGCAATCAGCCCCAGCATTTT
TRBD1 | TRBJ2-7 | few | TRBV4-2 | CASSPPPGDSTYEQYF | TGTGCCAGCAGCCCACCCCCCGGGGACAGTACCTACGAGCAGTACTTC
NA | TRBJ1-1 | NA | TRBV6-5 | CASSLITNTEAFF | TGTGCCAGCAGTTTAATCACGAACACTGAAGCTTTCTTT
TRBD2 | TRBJ2-7 | NA | TRBV27 | CASNHYGGGDYEQYF | TGTGCCAGCAACCACTATGGCGGGGGGGACTACGAGCAGTACTTC
TRBD1 | TRBJ2-7 | NA | TRBV11-2 | CASSISDRGYEQYF | TGTGCCAGCAGCATCTCTGACAGGGGCTACGAGCAGTACTTC
TRBD2 | TRBJ2-7 | NA | TRBV7-8 | CASSFGIAGSYEQYF | TGTGCCAGCAGCTTTGGAATAGCGGGCTCCTACGAGCAGTACTTC
TRBD2 | TRBJ2-1 | NA | TRBV9 | CASSVISGSYEQFF | TGTGCCAGCAGCGTAATTAGCGGGAGTTATGAGCAGTTCTTC
TRBD1 | TRBJ1-5 | NA | TRBV28 | CASSSRQGTQPQHF | TGTGCCAGCAGTTCCCGACAGGGGACTCAGCCCCAGCATTTT
NA | TRBJ2-7 | NA | TRBV19 | CASSTDSGYEQYF | TGTGCCAGTAGTACAGATAGCGGTTACGAGCAGTACTTC
TRBD1 | TRBJ1-1 | few | TRBV7-9 | CASSDRGWEAFF | TGTGCCAGCAGCGACAGGGGATGGGAGGCTTTCTTT
NA | TRBJ2-1 | NA | TRBV19 | CASSRLAHVYNEQFF | TGTGCCAGTAGTAGACTCGCCCACGTCTACAATGAGCAGTTCTTC
NA | TRBJ2-1 | NA | TRBV9 | CASSVQGSSPEQFF | TGTGCCAGCAGCGTACAGGGTAGTAGTCCCGAGCAGTTCTTC
NA | TRBJ2-1 | NA | TRBV2 | CASSDHRGGEQFF | TGTGCCAGCAGTGACCACAGGGGAGGTGAGCAGTTCTTC